The 12 T cell receptor beta chains below were found in one sample sequenced in a study of metastatic and nonmetastatic thyroid tumors. MiXCR re-clonotyped the PCR reads for TCRdb. The table includes 60,000 to 75,000 clones, less than 5% detected once. Prior to thyroid surgery, none of the patients had received any treatment. The specimen sequenced was blood. The source of these receptors is a female donor with papillary thyroid cancer or a benign thyroid nodule (not recorded which). Some clones in this sample may be carry-over from other donors' samples.

The table lists this clone with many counts. This rearrangement joins TRBV10-1 to TRBJ2-7; TRBD2 agrees at 8 bases. The CDR3 extends over 15 amino acids. The germline V gene encodes CDR1 WNHNN and CDR2 SYGVQD (reference sequence). With V trimmed by 6 bases and J by 5 bases, 12 bases remained unmatched. The CDR3 nucleotides are TGCGCCAGCAGGGCTGGACTAGCCCCAGGACACGAGCAGTACTTC. Amino acids: CASRAGLAPGHEQYF.

Worth noting for this clone: The germline gene is not matched at one end of the junction; a read error may be the cause. The chain recombines TRBV6-2 or TRBV6-3 with TRBJ1-1; no clear D gene. This CDR3 region has 16 residues. Germline assignment: CDR1 MNHEY and CDR2 SVGEGT. CDR3 sequence reads: CTSHSLQLDMNTEAFF. The DNA of the CDR3 is TGTACCAGCCACTCTTTACAGTTAGATATGAACACTGAAGCTTTCTTT.

This clone was seen ten or more times. The chain employs TRBV2 and TRBJ1-2; 9 bases line up with TRBD1. This CDR3 has 13 residues. J lost 7 bases, V lost 5 bases, and 5 bases had no gene match. Germline loops: CDR1 SNHLY, CDR2 FYNNEI. CDR3 loop: CASSRTGAAGYTF. Here the CDR3 DNA reads TGTGCCAGCAGTAGGACAGGGGCGGCTGGCTACACCTTC. Variable domain in full (rest from reference TRBV2 and TRBJ1-2): EPEVTQTPSHQVTQMGQEVILRCVPISNHLYFYWYRQILGQKVEFLVSFYNNEISEKSEIFDDQFSVERPDGSNFTLKIRSTKLEDSAMYFCASSRTGAAGYTFGSGTRLTVV.

This clone has a count of ten or more. CDR3 coding DNA: TGCGCCAGCTCATCCCATGGTAGGGGGCTGACGAACACTGAAGCTTTCTTT. Translating gives CASSSHGRGLTNTEAFF. The chain combines TRBV10-2 with TRBJ1-1; TRBD1 matches 7 bases. With 8 bases clipped from V and 1 base from J, the junction kept 16 bases outside the gene matches. This CDR3 is built from 17 residues. CDR1 WSHSY and CDR2 SAAADI come from the germline V gene.

This clone has just a few counts. This sequence joins TRBV28 and TRBJ1-6; possibly TRBD1 for D (6 bases). The CDR3 has 14 residues. Germline CDR1 and CDR2: MDHEN and SYDVKM. The ends were cut back, 5 bases at V and 4 bases at J, with 9 bases in the middle. The CDR3 region has the DNA TGTGCCAGCAGTCCCGGACAGTATAATTCACCCCTCCACTTT. It encodes CASSPGQYNSPLHF.

This clone was observed at least ten times. Within the sample, other DNA sequences also encode this same CDR3. The chain combines TRBV9 with TRBJ2-5; 9 bases are a match to TRBD2. The germline V gene has CDR1 SGDLS and CDR2 YYNGEE. The V and J ends lost 4 bases and 4 bases, in that order; junction bases with no gene match: 5. This CDR3 region has 14 residues. CDR3 loop: CASSLSGRSETQYF. DNA of the CDR3: TGTGCCAGCAGCCTTAGCGGGAGATCAGAGACCCAGTACTTC.

This clone was counted a few times. V usage is TRBV27 and J usage is TRBJ2-7, with TRBD1 matching over 10 bases. The CDR3 spans 17 residues. Germline V CDR1 and CDR2: MNHEY, SMNVEV (reference sequence). The V and J ends lost 3 bases and 3 bases, in that order; junction bases with no gene match: 11. The DNA for the CDR3 is TGTGCCAGCAGTTTGGCGACAGGGGGCAAGATGGACTACGAGCAGTACTTC. It translates to CASSLATGGKMDYEQYF.

This clone showed up many times. The chain uses TRBV4-1 and TRBJ1-5, with D tentatively TRBD1 (5 bases). Germline-derived CDR1 and CDR2 are MGHRA and YSYEKL. This CDR3 comprises 18 residues. V lost 1 base to trimming and J lost 5 bases, with 21 bases between them. Here the CDR3 reads CASSQAILRGPRHQPQHF. The CDR3 DNA is TGCGCCAGCAGCCAAGCCATTCTGAGGGGACCGCGGCATCAGCCCCAGCATTTT.

Of note for this clone: One junction end disagrees with the germline gene, perhaps due to a read error. The rearrangement uses TRBV27 and TRBJ1-5; D remains unclear. This CDR3 comprises 14 residues. Germline V gene sequence: CDR1 MNHEY, CDR2 SMNVEV (reference sequence). In nucleotides, the CDR3 is TGTGCCAGCAGTCTAACCGTGGCCCATCAGCCCCATCATTTT. This codes for CASSLTVAHQPHHF.

The rearrangement uses TRBV28 and TRBJ1-2; the D gene is possibly TRBD1 (5 bases). The germline V gene encodes CDR1 MDHEN and CDR2 SYDVKM. There are 20 residues in the CDR3. V dropped 7 bases and J dropped 5 bases, with 35 bases sitting between them. DNA for the CDR3: TGTGCCAGCATCCCATCGTGGACTCATCGACAGCCCTTCCTTTTGTATGGCTACACCTTC. Its protein is CASIPSWTHRQPFLLYGYTF.

The sample holds many counts of this clone. The chain links TRBV28 to TRBJ2-7, with 7 bases that match TRBD2. The CDR3 has 15 residues. Germline V lookup: CDR1 MDHEN, CDR2 SYDVKM. V lost 5 bases, J lost 2 bases, and 9 bases stayed unmatched. The CDR3 here is CASSPPGGMAYEQYF. For the CDR3, the DNA is TGTGCCAGCAGTCCCCCCGGGGGGATGGCCTACGAGCAGTACTTC.

Concerning this clone: One end of the junction varies from germline; a read error may be responsible. The chain has TRBV5-5 and TRBJ2-7; 7 nucleotides line up with TRBD2. CDR3 size: 14 residues. Per germline, CDR1 SGHKS and CDR2 YYEKEE (reference sequence). DNA for the CDR3: TGTGCCAGCAGCTGGCGGGGAGGGTTCTACGAGCAGAACTTC. It specifies CASSWRGGFYEQNF.